A single sample gave rise to the 25 T cell receptor beta chains below, sequenced in a study of cytomegalovirus exposure and HLA in healthy donors (dated by TCRdb to 2015 to 2018). Receptors were amplified or captured by the immunoSEQ multiplex PCR assay. For the multiplex PCR, a mixture combining 60 forward primers for TCR Vbeta segments and 13 reverse primers for TCR Jbeta segments was used. TCRdb carries this immuneACCESS record with in-frame sequences only. Its versions omit some clonotypes, under half of them owing to an unresolved V gene in the studies checked, with the rest unexplained. For this sample there are about 160,000 clones; 77% appear just once. The ten largest clones capture 1.5% to 2% of the sample. Sequenced: PBMCs. The receptors derive from a woman aged 30 to 39 in good health and CMV-seronegative.

This chain joins TRBV6-6 and TRBJ1-2; 8 nucleotides match TRBD1. This CDR3 has 16 residues. Germline trimming cut 7 bases from V and 8 bases from J; bases unmatched to any gene: 18. CDR1 and CDR2 from the germline V gene are MNHNY and SVGAGI (reference sequence). CDR3 in DNA: TGTGCCAGCACCTACGGACAGGGAGGCTTTGGAGGCGGCTACACCTTC. This sequence encodes CASTYGQGGFGGGYTF.

CDR3 amino acids: CSVRGTSGNQETQYF. The CDR3 region has the DNA TGCAGCGTCCGTGGGACTAGCGGAAACCAAGAGACCCAGTACTTC. The chain carries TRBV29-1 and TRBJ2-5; 11 bases are shared with TRBD2. The CDR3 has 15 residues. CDR1 and CDR2 (germline): SQVTM, ANQGSEA. J lost 0 bases, V lost 6 bases, and 6 bases had no gene match.

The rearrangement joins TRBV7-3 to TRBJ2-3; the match to TRBD2 covers 7 bases. Germline V gene lookup returns CDR1 SGHTA and CDR2 FQGTGA. The trim removed 5 bases at V and 3 bases at J, leaving 5 bases unmatched. The CDR3 has 14 amino acids. The CDR3 sequence is CASSGGGRTDTQYF. The CDR3 DNA reads TGTGCCAGCAGCGGGGGGGGGAGAACAGATACGCAGTATTTT.

This sequence joins TRBV7-8 and TRBJ1-6; the match to TRBD1 covers 8 bases. The V gene's germline CDR1 is SGHVS and CDR2 FQNEAQ. V gave up 6 bases and J gave up 6 bases; unmatched junction bases: 4. The CDR3 length is 14 residues. CDR3 loop: CASRDRDFNSPLHF. The CDR3 DNA is TGTGCCAGCAGGGACAGGGACTTTAATTCACCCCTCCACTTT.

The chain combines TRBV5-4 with TRBJ1-5, with TRBD1 matching 10 bases. The trim removed 0 bases at V and 3 bases at J, leaving 6 bases unmatched. The CDR3 extends over 17 amino acids. CDR1 is SGHNT and CDR2 is YYREEE in the germline V gene (reference sequence). CDR3 in DNA: TGTGCCAGCAGCTTGGGCGGGACAGGGGACTCCAATCAGCCCCAGCATTTT. Amino acids: CASSLGGTGDSNQPQHF.

This clone appeared a few times. The chain employs TRBV18 and TRBJ1-2, with D hard to call. Deletions cut 6 bases from V and 8 bases from J, with 22 bases between. CDR1 is KGHSH, CDR2 LQKENI, per germline. The CDR3 runs 15 residues. The chain's CDR3 is CASSSGNPSGNGYTF. The CDR3 nucleotides read TGTGCCAGCTCTTCCGGGAACCCCTCGGGGAACGGCTACACCTTC.

This sequence joins TRBV29-1 and TRBJ1-5, with D perhaps matching TRBD1 (6 bases). The CDR3 consists of 14 residues. CDR1 and CDR2 (germline): SQVTM, ANQGSEA. The V end lost 7 bases, the J end lost 5 bases, and 18 bases lay between the germline ends. CDR3 sequence: CSASLGGPYQPQHF. In DNA, the CDR3 is TGCAGCGCATCATTAGGGGGTCCCTATCAGCCCCAGCATTTT.

The chain joins TRBV19 to TRBJ1-1; 8 bases are a match to TRBD1. The CDR3 is 14 residues long. The germline V gene encodes CDR1 LNHDA and CDR2 SQIVND (reference sequence). Trimming cost V 3 bases and J 4 bases; bases outside gene matches: 4. CDR3 DNA: TGTGCCAGTAGTATCATCACAGGGGGCACTGAAGCTTTCTTT. Its translation: CASSIITGGTEAFF.

The chain recombines TRBV4-2 with TRBJ2-7; TRBD2 agrees at 7 bases. The CDR3 is made up of 17 amino acids. In germline, CDR1 is LGHNA, CDR2 YNFKEQ. With V trimmed by 0 bases and J by 9 bases, 17 bases remained unmatched. This chain's CDR3 is CASSQDRPVTSPVGQYF. In nucleotides, the CDR3 is TGTGCCAGCAGCCAAGACCGGCCCGTGACTAGCCCGGTCGGGCAGTACTTC.

The rearrangement joins TRBV7-9 to TRBJ2-5; TRBD1 agrees at 7 bases. Germline CDR1 SEHNR, CDR2 FQNEAQ (reference sequence). V trimming: 5 bases; J trimming: 0 bases; junction bases outside the gene matches: 12. The CDR3 has 17 amino acids. This CDR3 is CASSRGRDSLYQETQYF. For the CDR3, the DNA is TGTGCCAGCAGCAGGGGCCGGGACAGCCTCTACCAAGAGACCCAGTACTTC.

The chain has TRBV5-1 and TRBJ2-4, with D unresolved. Germline V gene sequence: CDR1 SGHRS, CDR2 YFSETQ. The CDR3 loop spans 14 amino acids. V lost 0 bases and J lost 3, with 7 bases in between. CDR3: CASSLGVGKNIQYF. The CDR3 DNA reads TGCGCCAGCAGCTTGGGTGTCGGCAAAAACATTCAGTACTTC. The whole variable domain, remainder taken from reference TRBV5-1 and TRBJ2-4, is KAGVTQTPRYLIKTRGQQVTLSCSPISGHRSVSWYQQTPGQGLQFLFEYFSETQRNKGNFPGRFSGRQFSNSRSEMNVSTLELGDSALYLCASSLGVGKNIQYFGAGTRLSVL.

This clone was found a few times. The chain employs TRBV18 and TRBJ2-1; D is uncertain. The germline CDR1 and CDR2 sequences are KGHSH and LQKENI. V dropped 3 bases and J dropped 3 bases, with 9 bases sitting between them. The length of the CDR3 is 14 residues. The CDR3 nucleotides read TGTGCCAGCTCACCGAAGGCAGGCTACAATGAGCAGTTCTTC. Encoded protein: CASSPKAGYNEQFF. The full variable domain, in which reference TRBV18 and TRBJ2-1 provide the parts outside the CDR3, is NAGVMQNPRHLVRRRGQEARLRCSPMKGHSHVYWYRQLPEEGLKFMVYLQKENIIDESGMPKERFSAEFPKEGPSILRIQQVVRGDSAAYFCASSPKAGYNEQFFGPGTRLTVL.

This sequence joins TRBV19 and TRBJ2-2; TRBD2 is a possible D gene (5 bases). The CDR3 spans 15 residues. V shed 5 bases and J shed 1 base, with 11 bases lying between them. Per germline, CDR1 LNHDA and CDR2 SQIVND (reference sequence). The CDR3 here is CASSPGGGNTGELFF. The CDR3 DNA is TGTGCCAGTAGTCCCGGCGGAGGGAACACCGGGGAGCTGTTTTTT. The variable domain in full, with the rest retrieved from reference TRBV19 and TRBJ2-2, is DGGITQSPKYLFRKEGQNVTLSCEQNLNHDAMYWYRQDPGQGLRLIYYSQIVNDFQKGDIAEGYSVSREKKESFPLTVTSAQKNPTAFYLCASSPGGGNTGELFFGEGSRLTVL.

The chain uses TRBV18 and TRBJ2-6; perhaps TRBD2 as D (5 bases). The CDR3 totals 17 residues. Germline lookup yields CDR1 KGHSH and CDR2 LQKENI. Trimming shortened V by 3 bases and J by 2 bases, and 14 bases separated the two germline ends. The CDR3 nucleotides read TGTGCCAGCTCACCTTACGAGGGCCCCGCTGGGGCCAACGTCCTGACTTTC. The encoded protein is CASSPYEGPAGANVLTF.

The CDR3: CARESSYNEQFF. The CDR3, as DNA: TGTGCAAGGGAGTCTTCCTACAATGAGCAGTTCTTC. The rearrangement joins TRBV28 to TRBJ2-1, with D perhaps TRBD2 (5 bases). The length of the CDR3 is 12 residues. CDR1 is MDHEN, CDR2 SYDVKM, per germline.

This chain connects TRBV4-1 to TRBJ1-2, with 7 bases that match TRBD1. After removal of 4 bases from V and 8 bases from J, the junction contained 19 bases not matched to a gene. CDR3 length equals 17 residues. Germline CDR1 MGHRA, CDR2 YSYEKL. Written as DNA, the CDR3 is TGCGCCAGCAGCCGTCGAAGGGACAGTAGGGCATTGGAGGGCTACACCTTC. Encoded protein: CASSRRRDSRALEGYTF.

The chain carries TRBV4-2 and TRBJ2-7, with D possibly matching TRBD1 (6 bases). V was pared by 0 bases and J by 6 bases, with 21 bases between. Germline V gives CDR1 LGHNA, CDR2 YNFKEQ. The CDR3 length is 17 residues. CDR3 bases: TGTGCCAGCAGCCAAGATATATCACCAGCGCGCAGGGGCGAGCAGTACTTC. Protein: CASSQDISPARRGEQYF.

This sequence joins TRBV4-2 and TRBJ1-5, with D perhaps matching TRBD1 (5 bases). The germline V gene encodes CDR1 LGHNA and CDR2 YNFKEQ. The CDR3 sequence is 15 residues long. Trimming took off 1 base at V and 6 bases at J, with 13 bases between the two ends. The CDR3 bases are TGTGCCAGCAGCCAAGCGTTCCAGGGAGGTCAGCCCCAGCATTTT. It codes for CASSQAFQGGQPQHF.

The V and J genes are TRBV4-2 and TRBJ1-1; D is possibly TRBD1 (5 bases). Per the germline V gene, CDR1 is LGHNA and CDR2 is YNFKEQ. There are 15 residues in the CDR3. Trimming removed 2 bases at V and 0 bases at J, with 10 bases between. The CDR3 here is CASSQSQGMNTEAFF. The DNA for the CDR3 is TGTGCCAGCAGCCAAAGTCAGGGAATGAACACTGAAGCTTTCTTT.

CDR3 sequence (DNA): TGTGCCATCAGTGGACTCGGGACAGGGGGAGGCTATGGCTACACCTTC. Protein sequence: CAISGLGTGGGYGYTF. J is TRBJ1-2 and V is TRBV10-3; 11 bases are shared with TRBD1. The germline V gene has CDR1 ENHRY and CDR2 SYGVKD. The CDR3 totals 16 residues. J was trimmed by 4 bases and V by 4 bases; bases with no gene match: 8.

The rearrangement uses TRBV5-1 and TRBJ1-4, with D unclear. Germline CDR1 and CDR2: SGHRS and YFSETQ. Trimming took 4 bases from V and 7 from J, leaving 17 bases between them. The CDR3 contains 15 residues. CDR3 protein: CASSPVPNSAEKLFF. Here the CDR3 DNA reads TGCGCCAGCAGCCCTGTACCGAATAGTGCTGAAAAACTGTTTTTT.

The V call is TRBV4-2, the J call TRBJ1-1; 10 bases agree with TRBD1. The CDR3 has 17 residues. Germline assignment: CDR1 LGHNA and CDR2 YNFKEQ. V trimming: 5 bases; J trimming: 5 bases; junction bases outside the gene matches: 14. CDR3: CASSSRQGAVTGTEAFF. CDR3 sequence (DNA): TGTGCCAGCAGCTCCCGACAGGGGGCTGTGACGGGGACTGAAGCTTTCTTT.

With regard to this clone: At one end the junction does not follow the germline gene, possibly because of a read error. The chain uses TRBV4-2 and TRBJ1-2; 7 bases map to TRBD1. Germline V gene data show CDR1 as LGHNA and CDR2 as YNFKEQ. The CDR3 has 15 amino acids. CDR3 in DNA: TGTGCCAGCAGCCAAACCGGGACAGCTAACTATGGCTACCCCTTC. This translates into CASSQTGTANYGYPF.

The rearrangement links TRBV6-5 to TRBJ2-3, with TRBD2 matching over 9 bases. CDR3 length: 16 amino acids. The germline gives CDR1 MNHEY, CDR2 SVGAGI. The V and J ends lost 3 bases and 4 bases, in that order; junction bases with no gene match: 8. The CDR3 sequence is CASSYAGGGAPDTQYF. The CDR3 region has the DNA TGTGCCAGCAGTTATGCTGGCGGGGGGGCCCCAGATACGCAGTATTTT.

The V and J genes are TRBV28 and TRBJ2-1; 11 nucleotides agree with TRBD2. CDR1 is MDHEN and CDR2 is SYDVKM in the germline V gene. The CDR3 length is 16 residues. The junction had 8 bases not matched to a gene; V was cut back by 4 bases and J by 6 bases. In nucleotides, the CDR3 is TGTGCCAGCAGTTCTCCACTAGCGGGAGCACTCAATGAGCAGTTCTTC. This sequence encodes CASSSPLAGALNEQFF.